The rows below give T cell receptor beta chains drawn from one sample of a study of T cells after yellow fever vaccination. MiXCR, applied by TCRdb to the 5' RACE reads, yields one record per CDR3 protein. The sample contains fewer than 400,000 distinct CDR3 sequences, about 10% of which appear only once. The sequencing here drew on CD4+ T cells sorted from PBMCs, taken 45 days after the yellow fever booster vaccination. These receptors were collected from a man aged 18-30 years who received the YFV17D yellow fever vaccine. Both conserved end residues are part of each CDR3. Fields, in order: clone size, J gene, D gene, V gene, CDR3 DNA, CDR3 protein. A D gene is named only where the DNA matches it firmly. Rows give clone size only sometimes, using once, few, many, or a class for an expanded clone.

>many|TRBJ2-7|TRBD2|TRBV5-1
TGCGCCAGCAGCTTCGGTAGCGGGGGGACCTACGAGCAGTACTTC
CASSFGSGGTYEQYF
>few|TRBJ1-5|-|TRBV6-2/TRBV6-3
TGTGCCAGCGGGGGCCATGGCAATCAGCCCCAGCATTTT
CASGGHGNQPQHF
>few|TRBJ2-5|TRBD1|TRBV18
TGTGCCAGCTCACGCGGCCCTCAGGGGGCCCGAGAGACCCAGTACTTC
CASSRGPQGARETQYF
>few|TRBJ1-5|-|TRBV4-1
TGCGCCAGCAGCCAAGGGCCGGGGGCCATTCAGCCCCAGCATTTT
CASSQGPGAIQPQHF
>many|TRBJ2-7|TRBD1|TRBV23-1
TGCGCCAGCAGTCATACAGGGGTTAACTACGAGCAGTACTTC
CASSHTGVNYEQYF
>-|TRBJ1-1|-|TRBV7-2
TGTGCCAGCAGCTCTAACAGGAACGCTGAAGCTTTCTTT
CASSSNRNAEAFF
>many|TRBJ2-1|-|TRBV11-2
TGTGCCAGCAGCGGGGGGTATTACAATGAGCAGTTCTTC
CASSGGYYNEQFF
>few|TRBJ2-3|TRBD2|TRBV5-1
TGCGCCAGCAGCTCACTAGCGGGGGAGGAGGATACGCAGTATTTT
CASSSLAGEEDTQYF
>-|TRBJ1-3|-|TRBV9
TGTGCCAGCAGCGTAGGCGAAATCTCTGGAAACACCATATATTTT
CASSVGEISGNTIYF
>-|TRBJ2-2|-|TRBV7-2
TGTGCCAGCAGCCGACAGAGCACCGGGGAGCTGTTTTTT
CASSRQSTGELFF
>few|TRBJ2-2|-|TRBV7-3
TGTGCCAGCAGCTTAAGTACAACGAACACCGGGGAGCTGTTTTTT
CASSLSTTNTGELFF
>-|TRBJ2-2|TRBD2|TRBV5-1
TGCGCCAGCAGCTTGGGTCCTAGCGGGAACACCGGGGAGCTGTTTTTT
CASSLGPSGNTGELFF
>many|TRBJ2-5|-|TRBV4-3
TGCGCCAGCAGCCAAGACCAAACGCACAGGGTCGGGGAGACCCAGTACTTC
CASSQDQTHRVGETQYF
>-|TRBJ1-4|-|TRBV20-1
TGCAGTGCTAGAAGAGGGTATGAGGAAAAACTGTTTTTT
CSARRGYEEKLFF
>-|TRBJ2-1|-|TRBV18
TGTGCCAGCTCACCAGATGCTACCTCCTACAATGAGCAGTTCTTC
CASSPDATSYNEQFF
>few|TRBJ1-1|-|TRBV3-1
TGTGCCAGCAGCCGTCCAGGCACTGAAGCTTTCTTT
CASSRPGTEAFF
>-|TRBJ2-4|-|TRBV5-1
TGCGCCAGCAGCTCGACATCCGGAGGGGCCCGCCTGTCGTACTTC
CASSSTSGGARLSYF
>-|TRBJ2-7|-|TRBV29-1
TGCAGCGTTGAGGGGACCTACGAGCAGTACTTC
CSVEGTYEQYF